The subject of this entry is one TCR beta chain. A read error may produce the germline difference seen at one junction end. This entry comes from a study of tumor and adjacent non-tumor tissue in lung cancer. RNA was extracted from bulk tissue without any cell sorting. More than 3 cm separated this lung sample from the edge of the tumor. A modified ARM-PCR protocol with three rounds of nested PCR amplified TCRbeta. TCRdb used MiXCR to reprocess the multiplex PCR reads, holding one entry per CDR3 protein. The sample has 60,000 to 65,000 distinct CDR3 sequences; roughly 57% are singletons. This receptor was obtained from a man aged 65-85 years with non-small cell lung cancer. The sequenced material came from distant non-tumor lung tissue.

In DNA form, the CDR3 reads TGTGTCAGCAGCTTCCCAGGGAGCCGGGGGGGGCTGATTGCGGATACGCAGTATTTT. Residues: CVSSFPGSRGGLIADTQYF. This chain links TRBV6-2 or TRBV6-3 with TRBJ2-3, with TRBD2 identical over 8 bases. Germline V gene data show CDR1 as MNHEY and CDR2 as SVGEGT. The CDR3 has 19 residues.